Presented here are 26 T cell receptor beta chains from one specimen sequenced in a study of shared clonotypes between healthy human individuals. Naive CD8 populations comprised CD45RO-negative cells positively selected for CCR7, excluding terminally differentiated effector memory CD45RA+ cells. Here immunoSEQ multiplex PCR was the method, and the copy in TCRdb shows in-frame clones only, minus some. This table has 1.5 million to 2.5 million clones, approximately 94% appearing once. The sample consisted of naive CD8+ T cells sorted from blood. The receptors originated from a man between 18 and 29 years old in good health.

CDR3 sequence reads: CASSLWTDTDTQYF. DNA for the CDR3: TGTGCCAGCAGCCTTTGGACAGACACAGATACGCAGTATTTT. This chain uses TRBV7-6 with TRBJ2-3; D perhaps matches TRBD1 (6 bases). Trimming stripped 5 bases from V and 2 bases from J, with 11 bases between. The germline CDR1 and CDR2 sequences are SGHVS and FNYEAQ. The CDR3 is made up of 14 amino acids.

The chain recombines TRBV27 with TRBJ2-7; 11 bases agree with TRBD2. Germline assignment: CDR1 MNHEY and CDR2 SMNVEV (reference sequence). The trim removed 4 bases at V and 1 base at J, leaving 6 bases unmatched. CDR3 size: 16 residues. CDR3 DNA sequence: TGTGCCAGCAGTTCGCGGACTAGCGGGCTTTCCTACGAGCAGTACTTC. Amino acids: CASSSRTSGLSYEQYF.

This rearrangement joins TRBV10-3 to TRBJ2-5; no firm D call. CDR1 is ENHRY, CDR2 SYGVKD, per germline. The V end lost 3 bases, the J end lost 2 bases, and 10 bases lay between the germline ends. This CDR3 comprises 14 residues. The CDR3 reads CAISDPGRQETQYF. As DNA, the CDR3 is TGTGCCATCAGTGACCCCGGAAGACAAGAGACCCAGTACTTC.

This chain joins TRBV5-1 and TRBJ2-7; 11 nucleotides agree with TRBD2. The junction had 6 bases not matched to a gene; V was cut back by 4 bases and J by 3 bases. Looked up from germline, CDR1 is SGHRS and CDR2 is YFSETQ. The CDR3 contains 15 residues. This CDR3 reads CASSLPTSGIYEQYF. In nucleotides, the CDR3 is TGCGCCAGCAGCCTGCCGACTAGCGGGATCTACGAGCAGTACTTC.

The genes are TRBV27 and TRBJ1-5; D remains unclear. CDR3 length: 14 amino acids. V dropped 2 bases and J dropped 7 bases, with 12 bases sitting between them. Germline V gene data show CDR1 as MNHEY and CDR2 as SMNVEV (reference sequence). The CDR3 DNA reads TGTGCCAGCAGTTTAGTGGGTAGGGAACAGCCCCAGCATTTT. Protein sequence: CASSLVGREQPQHF.

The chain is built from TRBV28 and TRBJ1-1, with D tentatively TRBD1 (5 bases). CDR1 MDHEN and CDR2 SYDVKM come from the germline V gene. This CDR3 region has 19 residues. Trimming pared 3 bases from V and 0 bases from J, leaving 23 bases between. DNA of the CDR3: TGTGCCAGCAGTTTGGCCCCGACAGACATTTTTCACATGAACACTGAAGCTTTCTTT. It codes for CASSLAPTDIFHMNTEAFF.

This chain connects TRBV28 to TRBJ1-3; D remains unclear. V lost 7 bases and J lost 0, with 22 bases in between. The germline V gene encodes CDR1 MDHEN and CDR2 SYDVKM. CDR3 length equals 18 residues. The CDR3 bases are TGTGCCAGCACCCTCAATCGGGCCTCCGCACCCTCTGGAAACACCATATATTTT. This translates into CASTLNRASAPSGNTIYF.

This CDR3 is CASSYRTGLVPQHF. CDR3 sequence (DNA): TGTGCCAGCAGTTACAGGACAGGGTTGGTGCCCCAGCATTTT. V usage is TRBV28 and J usage is TRBJ1-5; 8 bases match TRBD1. This CDR3 contains 14 residues. Per germline, CDR1 MDHEN and CDR2 SYDVKM. With V trimmed by 4 bases and J by 9 bases, 8 bases remained unmatched.

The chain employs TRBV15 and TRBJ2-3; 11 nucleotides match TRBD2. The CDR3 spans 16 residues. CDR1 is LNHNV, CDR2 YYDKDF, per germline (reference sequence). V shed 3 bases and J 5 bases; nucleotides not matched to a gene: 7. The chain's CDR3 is CATSRELAGVRDTQYF. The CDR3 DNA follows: TGTGCCACCAGCAGGGAACTAGCGGGAGTAAGAGATACGCAGTATTTT. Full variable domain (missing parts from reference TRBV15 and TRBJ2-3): DAMVIQNPRYQVTQFGKPVTLSCSQTLNHNVMYWYQQKSSQAPKLLFHYYDKDFNNEADTPDNFQSRRPNTSFCFLDIRSPGLGDTAMYLCATSRELAGVRDTQYFGPGTRLTVL.

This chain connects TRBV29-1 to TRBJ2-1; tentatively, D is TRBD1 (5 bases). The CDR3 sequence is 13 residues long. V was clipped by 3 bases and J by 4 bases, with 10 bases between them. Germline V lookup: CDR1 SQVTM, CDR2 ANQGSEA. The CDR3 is CSVEIRTYNEQFF. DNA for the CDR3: TGCAGCGTTGAGATACGGACATACAATGAGCAGTTCTTC.

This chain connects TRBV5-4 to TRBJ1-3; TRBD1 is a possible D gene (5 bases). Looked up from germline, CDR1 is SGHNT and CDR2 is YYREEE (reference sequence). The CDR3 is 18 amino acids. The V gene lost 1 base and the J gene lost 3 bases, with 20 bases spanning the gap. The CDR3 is CASSLSARGIRDGNTIYF. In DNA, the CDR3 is TGTGCCAGCAGCTTGTCGGCCCGGGGGATCCGTGATGGAAACACCATATATTTT.

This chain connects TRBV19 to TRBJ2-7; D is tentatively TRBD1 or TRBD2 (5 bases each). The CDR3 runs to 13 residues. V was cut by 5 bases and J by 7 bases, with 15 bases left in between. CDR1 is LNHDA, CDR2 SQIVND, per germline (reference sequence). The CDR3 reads CASSPRPWGEQYF. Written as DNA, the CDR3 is TGTGCCAGTAGTCCCCGCCCGTGGGGGGAGCAGTACTTC.

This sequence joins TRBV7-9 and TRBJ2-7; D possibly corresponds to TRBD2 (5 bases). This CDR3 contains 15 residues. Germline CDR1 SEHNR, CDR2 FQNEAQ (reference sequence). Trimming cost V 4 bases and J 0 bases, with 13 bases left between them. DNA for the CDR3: TGTGCCAGCAGCTCAATTAGCGATACCTCCTACGAGCAGTACTTC. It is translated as CASSSISDTSYEQYF.

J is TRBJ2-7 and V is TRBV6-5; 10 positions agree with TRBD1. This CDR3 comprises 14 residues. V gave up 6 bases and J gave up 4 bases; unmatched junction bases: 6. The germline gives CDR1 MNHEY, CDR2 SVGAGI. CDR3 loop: CASRPGQGLYEQYF. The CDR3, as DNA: TGTGCCAGCAGGCCGGGACAGGGGTTATACGAGCAGTACTTC.

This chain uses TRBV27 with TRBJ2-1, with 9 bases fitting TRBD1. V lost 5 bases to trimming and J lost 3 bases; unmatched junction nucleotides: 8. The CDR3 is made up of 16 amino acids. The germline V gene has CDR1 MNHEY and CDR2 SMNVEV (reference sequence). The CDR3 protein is CASSTHRGPFYNEQFF. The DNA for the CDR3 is TGTGCCAGCAGTACCCACAGGGGGCCTTTCTACAATGAGCAGTTCTTC.

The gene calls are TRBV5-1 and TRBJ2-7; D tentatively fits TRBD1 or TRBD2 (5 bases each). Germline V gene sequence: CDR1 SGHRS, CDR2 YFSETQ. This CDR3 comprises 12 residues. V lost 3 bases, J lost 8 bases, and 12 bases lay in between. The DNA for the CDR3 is TGCGCCAGCAGCTCCTCCGGGACGCAGCAGTACTTC. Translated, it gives CASSSSGTQQYF.

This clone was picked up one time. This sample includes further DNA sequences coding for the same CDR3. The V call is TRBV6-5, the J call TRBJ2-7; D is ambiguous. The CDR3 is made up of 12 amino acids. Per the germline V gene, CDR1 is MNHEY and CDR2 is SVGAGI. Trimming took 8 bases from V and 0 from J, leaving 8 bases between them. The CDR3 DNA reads TGTGCCAGCGGTACACCCTCCTACGAGCAGTACTTC. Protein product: CASGTPSYEQYF.

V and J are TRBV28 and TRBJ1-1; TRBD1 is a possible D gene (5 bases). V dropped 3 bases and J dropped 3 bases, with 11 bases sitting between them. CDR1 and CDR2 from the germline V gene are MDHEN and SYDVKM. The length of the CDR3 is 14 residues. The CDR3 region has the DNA TGTGCCAGCAGTTTCCGGGACGGGGACACTGAAGCTTTCTTT. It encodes CASSFRDGDTEAFF.

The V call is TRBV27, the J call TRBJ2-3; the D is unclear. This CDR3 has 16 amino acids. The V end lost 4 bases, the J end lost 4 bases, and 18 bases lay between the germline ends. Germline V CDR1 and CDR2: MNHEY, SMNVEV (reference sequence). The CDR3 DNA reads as TGTGCCAGCAGTTCTCTGTCGGTAGCCGGACCAGATACGCAGTATTTT. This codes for CASSSLSVAGPDTQYF.

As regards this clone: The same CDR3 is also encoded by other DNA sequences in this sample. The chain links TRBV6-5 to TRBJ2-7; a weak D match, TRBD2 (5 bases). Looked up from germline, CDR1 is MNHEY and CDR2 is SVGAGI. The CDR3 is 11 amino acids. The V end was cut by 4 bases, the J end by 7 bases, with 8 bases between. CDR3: CASSSTGEQYF. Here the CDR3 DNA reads TGTGCCAGCAGTTCTACGGGGGAGCAGTACTTC.

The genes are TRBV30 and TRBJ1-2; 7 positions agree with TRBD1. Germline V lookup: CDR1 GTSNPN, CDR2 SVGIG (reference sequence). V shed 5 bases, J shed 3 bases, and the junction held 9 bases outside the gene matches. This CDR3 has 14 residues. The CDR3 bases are TGTGCCTGGGAACAAGGGGGCGGGGACTATGGCTACACCTTC. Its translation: CAWEQGGGDYGYTF.

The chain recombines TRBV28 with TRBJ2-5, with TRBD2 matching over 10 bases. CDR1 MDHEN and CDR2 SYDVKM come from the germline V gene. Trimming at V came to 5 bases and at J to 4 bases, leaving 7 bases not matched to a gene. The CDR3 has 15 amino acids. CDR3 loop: CASSLWASGRETQYF. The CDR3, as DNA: TGTGCCAGCAGTCTGTGGGCTAGCGGGAGAGAGACCCAGTACTTC. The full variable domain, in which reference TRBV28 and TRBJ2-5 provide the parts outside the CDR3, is DVKVTQSSRYLVKRTGEKVFLECVQDMDHENMFWYRQDPGLGLRLIYFSYDVKMKEKGDIPEGYSVSREKKERFSLILESASTNQTSMYLCASSLWASGRETQYFGPGTRLLVL.

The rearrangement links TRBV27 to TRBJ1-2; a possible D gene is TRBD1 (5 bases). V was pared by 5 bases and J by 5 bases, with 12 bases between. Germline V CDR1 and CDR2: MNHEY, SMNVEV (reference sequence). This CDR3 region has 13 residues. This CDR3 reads CASSHGAGYGYTF. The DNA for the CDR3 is TGTGCCAGCAGTCACGGGGCCGGGTATGGCTACACCTTC.

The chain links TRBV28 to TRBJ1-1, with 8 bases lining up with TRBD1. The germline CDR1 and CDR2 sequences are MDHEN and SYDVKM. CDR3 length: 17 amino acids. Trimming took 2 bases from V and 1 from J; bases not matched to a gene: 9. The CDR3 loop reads CASSLQETGDWNTEAFF. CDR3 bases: TGTGCCAGCAGTTTACAAGAGACAGGGGATTGGAACACTGAAGCTTTCTTT.

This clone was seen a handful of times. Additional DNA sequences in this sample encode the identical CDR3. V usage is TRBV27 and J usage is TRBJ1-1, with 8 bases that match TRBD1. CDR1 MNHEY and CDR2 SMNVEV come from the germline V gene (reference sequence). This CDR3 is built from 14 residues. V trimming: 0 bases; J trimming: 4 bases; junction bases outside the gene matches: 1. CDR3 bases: TGTGCCAGCAGTTTATCGACAGGGGCCACTGAAGCTTTCTTT. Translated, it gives CASSLSTGATEAFF.

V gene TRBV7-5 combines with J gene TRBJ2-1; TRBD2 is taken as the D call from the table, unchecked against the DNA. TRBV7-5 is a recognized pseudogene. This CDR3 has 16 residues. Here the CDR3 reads CARSLAQREISGEQFF. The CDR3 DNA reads TGTGCCAGAAGCTTAGCCCAGCGGGAGATAAGCGGTGAGCAGTTCTTC.